One sample yielded the 5 T cell receptor beta chains listed below, sequenced in a study of T cell changes during pregnancy in multiple sclerosis. TCRdb keeps only in-frame clones here, not all; method: immunoSEQ multiplex PCR. The table lists 85,000 to 90,000 clones, 94% of them singletons, with around 1.7% in the top ten. The sample here was peripheral blood, taken after pregnancy. The source is a female donor in good health, enrolled as a control in a pregnancy study.

This chain joins TRBV5-4 and TRBJ2-3, with TRBD2 as a possible D gene (5 bases). Deletions cut 0 bases from V and 5 bases from J, with 10 bases between. Germline V gene data show CDR1 as SGHNT and CDR2 as YYREEE (reference sequence). The CDR3 has 14 residues. CDR3 coding DNA: TGTGCCAGCAGCTTGGCAGCGGTAGAAGATACGCAGTATTTT. As protein: CASSLAAVEDTQYF. The full variable domain, completed using reference TRBV5-4 and TRBJ2-3, is ETGVTQSPTHLIKTRGQQVTLRCSSQSGHNTVSWYQQALGQGPQFIFQYYREEENGRGNFPPRFSGLQFPNYSSELNVNALELDDSALYLCASSLAAVEDTQYFGPGTRLTVL.

This rearrangement joins TRBV14 to TRBJ1-4; D is uncertain. This CDR3 has 13 residues. Germline CDR1 is SGHDN and CDR2 is FVKESK. Trimming cost V 4 bases and J 4 bases, with 7 bases left between them. CDR3 coding DNA: TGTGCCAGCAGCCGAGACTATAATGAAAAACTGTTTTTT. It encodes CASSRDYNEKLFF.

The V and J genes are TRBV11-2 and TRBJ2-7, with 8 positions matching TRBD2. The CDR3 consists of 14 residues. Germline CDR1 and CDR2: SGHAT and FQNNGV. V lost 5 bases and J lost 3; bases outside the gene matches: 6. The CDR3 coding sequence is TGTGCCAGCAGCGTAACTAGCGGAAGCTACGAGCAGTACTTC. It codes for CASSVTSGSYEQYF.

The chain couples TRBV4-2 to TRBJ2-1, with 14 bases lining up with TRBD2. V lost 3 bases to trimming and J lost 9 bases; unmatched junction nucleotides: 7. Per the germline V gene, CDR1 is LGHNA and CDR2 is YNFKEQ. The CDR3 sequence is 16 residues long. The CDR3 protein is CASSHQGTSGSPEQFF. The CDR3 DNA is TGTGCCAGCAGCCATCAAGGGACTAGCGGGAGTCCTGAGCAGTTCTTC.

This chain uses TRBV2 with TRBJ1-1, with 8 bases that match TRBD1. The V segment lost 2 bases and the J segment 2 bases; nucleotides outside the gene matches: 10. CDR3 length: 17 residues. CDR1 and CDR2 from the germline V gene are SNHLY and FYNNEI. CDR3 in DNA: TGTGCCAGCAGTGAATGGGAGGACAGGGACTTCAACACTGAAGCTTTCTTT. Translating it yields CASSEWEDRDFNTEAFF.